This T cell receptor beta chain was retrieved from a study of blood T cells in healthy people across ages. In the study overall: In model experiments, template switching was able to capture about one barcoded beta molecule for every two T cells that were present. Study-wide findings and caveats: Comparison with aged donors showed that long-lived donors had more naive CD4+ cells and higher diversity.

Extractions gave at least 6 micrograms of total RNA per sample. The authors ran a second PCR of 7 to 11 cycles using a sample-barcoded 5' primer and a J-beta primer mix. At least 3 million CDR3-containing paired-end reads were obtained per sample. Each CDR3 protein gets one entry after TCRdb re-called the 5' RACE reads with MiXCR. The data show about 1,500,000 distinct CDR3 sequences, 42% seen once. On this clonotype itself: Antigen: not known.

The CDR3 is 13 residues long. CDR1 and CDR2 from the germline V gene are DFQATT and SNEGSKA (reference sequence). Trimming shortened V by 4 bases and J by 5 bases, and 14 bases separated the two germline ends. The sample was blood. The receptor was derived from a woman between 18 and 29 years old in good health. The chain recombines TRBV20-1 with TRBJ2-5; TRBD1 or TRBD2 may be the D gene (5 bases each). As DNA, the CDR3 is TGCAGTGCTAATTCAGGGACCAGGGAGACCCAGTACTTC. It codes for CSANSGTRETQYF.